These 8 T cell receptor beta chains share one sample of origin, sequenced in a study of T cells in Graves' hyperthyroidism and ophthalmopathy. Amplification yielded TCR beta CDR3 regions, with RNA transcripts as the source. First-round RT-PCR targeting the TCR CDR3 was performed with the HTBI primer set. TCRdb passed the multiplex PCR reads through MiXCR, listing each CDR3 protein once. The repertoire holds about 760,000 distinct CDR3 sequences, with approximately 40% as singletons. The sequenced material came from blood. The source of these receptors is a woman aged 40 to 49 with Graves' hyperthyroidism.

The chain combines TRBV19 with TRBJ1-5; D is uncertain. From germline, CDR1 is LNHDA and CDR2 SQIVND (reference sequence). CDR3 length: 15 residues. Trimming cost V 5 bases and J 2 bases, with 13 bases left between them. The CDR3 nucleotides read TGTGCCAGTAGTTTAAACAGATTAGGCAATCAGCCCCAGCATTTT. Encoded protein: CASSLNRLGNQPQHF. Full variable domain (remainder filled in from reference TRBV19 and TRBJ1-5): DGGITQSPKYLFRKEGQNVTLSCEQNLNHDAMYWYRQDPGQGLRLIYYSQIVNDFQKGDIAEGYSVSREKKESFPLTVTSAQKNPTAFYLCASSLNRLGNQPQHFGDGTRLSIL.

This clonotype was recorded at least ten times. V and J are TRBV19 and TRBJ1-1, with 7 bases aligning to TRBD1. Trimming removed 7 bases from V and 1 base from J; junction bases left unmatched: 9. There are 15 residues in the CDR3. The germline CDR1 and CDR2 sequences are LNHDA and SQIVND (reference sequence). The CDR3 DNA follows: TGTGCCAGTAACCAACAGGGGAGGAGGAACACTGAAGCTTTCTTT. Translated: CASNQQGRRNTEAFF.

The chain employs TRBV25-1 and TRBJ2-7; TRBD2 might be the D (6 bases). Trimming left V 2 bases short and J 2 bases short, with 13 bases between. Germline values: CDR1 MGHDK, CDR2 SYGVNS. The CDR3 contains 15 residues. The CDR3 region has the DNA TGTGCCAGCAGTGAAAGTAGGGACTTCCCCTACGAGCAGTACTTC. This encodes CASSESRDFPYEQYF.

This clonotype occurred many times. J is TRBJ2-5 and V is TRBV7-6, with 7 bases that match TRBD2. Trimming at V came to 3 bases and at J to 1 base, leaving 2 bases not matched to a gene. This CDR3 is built from 14 residues. The germline CDR1 and CDR2 sequences are SGHVS and FNYEAQ. The CDR3 sequence: CASSFGLVQETQYF. CDR3 sequence (DNA): TGTGCCAGCAGCTTTGGACTAGTCCAAGAGACCCAGTACTTC.

In regard to this clonotype: Relative to the germline gene, one junction end is altered; a read error may explain this. The rearrangement links TRBV7-2 to TRBJ2-7; D is possibly TRBD2 (6 bases). The germline gives CDR1 SGHTA, CDR2 FQGNSA. The CDR3 runs 13 residues. The CDR3 protein is CASSPRDSFEQYF. The DNA of the CDR3 is TGTGCCAGCAGCCCCCGGGACTCCTTCGAGCAGTACTTC.

This clonotype was recorded many times. The chain links TRBV10-3 to TRBJ1-1, with D maybe TRBD1 (5 bases). The germline V and J ends were trimmed by 11 bases and 2 bases, with 15 bases remaining between them. The germline gives CDR1 ENHRY, CDR2 SYGVKD. The CDR3 runs to 13 residues. The CDR3 region has the DNA TGTGCCGAAGACAGTGCTCTAAACACTGAAGCTTTCTTT. It codes for CAEDSALNTEAFF.

This clonotype was recorded at least ten times. The V and J genes are TRBV7-8 and TRBJ1-5; D remains unclear. CDR1 SGHVS and CDR2 FQNEAQ come from the germline V gene. The length of the CDR3 is 13 residues. V was cut by 5 bases and J by 4 bases, with 9 bases left in between. The CDR3 DNA reads as TGTGCCAGCAGCCCAAGTCCAAATCAGCCCCAGCATTTT. Protein: CASSPSPNQPQHF.

This clonotype has a count of ten or more. The rearrangement links TRBV15 to TRBJ1-1; D possibly corresponds to TRBD1 (5 bases). Between the trimmed V and J ends, which lost 4 bases and 0 bases, there was a span of 6 bases. Germline CDR1 LNHNV, CDR2 YYDKDF (reference sequence). There are 13 residues in the CDR3. The CDR3 bases are TGTGCCACCAGCACAGGGTTGAACACTGAAGCTTTCTTT. Amino acid sequence: CATSTGLNTEAFF.